The T cell receptor beta chain described here comes from a study of cytomegalovirus exposure and HLA in healthy donors. General study points: When analyzed later, a missense DCLRE1C variant was found to be linked to TCR beta V- and J-gene trimming.

PCR primers comprised 60 Vbeta and 13 Jbeta primers. Repertoires were generated with immunoSEQ multiplex PCR, while TCRdb's copy carries only in-frame clones and drops some. The data hold about 37,000 clones, with just under 75% observed a single time. This CDR3 has 14 residues. Germline CDR1 reads SGHAT; CDR2 reads FQNNGV. Trimming took off 7 bases at V and 2 bases at J, with 9 bases between the two ends. Healthy bone marrow donors made up the donor group. Remarks on this clone: Its cognate antigen is unknown.

The clonotype comes from a man aged 30 to 39 in good health and CMV-seronegative. The V gene is TRBV11-2, the J gene TRBJ2-6; D is ambiguous. Specimen: PBMCs. Here the CDR3 DNA reads TGTGCCAGCACAGATTTTGCTGGGGCCAACGTCCTGACTTTC. This gives the protein CASTDFAGANVLTF.